Listed below are T cell receptor beta chains from one sample, sequenced in a study of glioma-infiltrating T cells after dendritic cell vaccination. This table comes from immunoSEQ multiplex PCR, and its TCRdb copy is limited to in-frame clones, with some not included. Among about 50,000 clones listed, about 85% were seen once. The material sequenced was blood, taken before dendritic cell vaccination. These TCRs come from a human donor with glioblastoma. CDR3s include the opening cysteine and the closing phenylalanine or tryptophan. A D gene is named only where the DNA matches it firmly. Part of the rows lack a size; the others show once, few, many or a class for expanded clones.

clone size,V gene,J gene,D gene,CDR3 protein,CDR3 DNA
-,TRBV5-1,TRBJ1-1,-,CASSLGTSRRRAEAFF,TGCGCCAGCAGCTTGGGTACCTCCCGCCGCCGCGCTGAAGCTTTCTTT
once,TRBV7-2,TRBJ2-3,-,CASSLAGTGTDTQYF,TGTGCCAGCAGCTTAGCGGGCACAGGCACAGATACGCAGTATTTT
once,TRBV30,TRBJ1-6,-,CAWSVPGEDSPLHF,TGTGCCTGGAGCGTCCCAGGGGAAGATTCACCCCTCCACTTT
-,TRBV4-1,TRBJ1-4,-,CASSRSADSYEKLFF,TGCGCCAGCAGCCGAAGTGCGGACAGTTATGAAAAACTGTTTTTT
-,TRBV27,TRBJ2-1,TRBD2,CASSLRGAYNEQFF,TGTGCCAGCAGTTTGCGGGGGGCCTACAATGAGCAGTTCTTC
-,TRBV14,TRBJ1-1,-,CASSRNRNTEAFF,TGTGCCAGCAGCCGCAACAGGAACACTGAAGCTTTCTTT
few,TRBV11-2,TRBJ1-2,-,CASSLILNYGYTF,TGTGCCAGCAGCTTAATCCTTAACTATGGCTACACCTTC
-,TRBV5-1,TRBJ1-2,-,CASSLGRDNYGYTF,TGCGCCAGCAGCTTAGGGAGAGATAACTATGGCTACACCTTC
-,TRBV7-3,TRBJ2-3,-,CASSLVGAGGYTDTQYF,TGTGCCAGCAGCTTAGTAGGGGCAGGCGGTTACACAGATACGCAGTATTTT
once,TRBV11-3,TRBJ2-5,TRBD1,CASTPGGTGRKETQYF,TGTGCCAGCACTCCAGGGGGTACAGGCCGGAAAGAGACCCAGTACTTC
once,TRBV7-6,TRBJ1-1,-,CASSPGGEAFF,TGTGCCAGCAGCCCCGGGGGTGAAGCTTTCTTT
-,TRBV7-9,TRBJ1-1,-,CASSFPGVGPNTEAFF,TGTGCCAGCAGCTTCCCGGGGGTGGGACCGAACACTGAAGCTTTCTTT
few,TRBV7-9,TRBJ2-7,-,CASSLNFNYEQYF,TGTGCCAGCAGCTTAAACTTTAACTACGAGCAGTACTTC
few,TRBV11-2,TRBJ2-5,TRBD1,CASRDTGTGEETQYF,TGTGCCAGCAGAGATACCGGGACAGGGGAGGAGACCCAGTACTTC
-,TRBV5-1,TRBJ2-1,TRBD2,CASSLVAGGSNEQFF,TGCGCCAGCAGCTTGGTGGCGGGAGGATCCAATGAGCAGTTCTTC
few,TRBV19,TRBJ1-1,-,CASSVGRNTEAFF,TGTGCCAGTAGTGTGGGCAGAAACACTGAAGCTTTCTTT
-,TRBV10-1,TRBJ2-3,-,CASSQVGGDGTDTQYF,TGCGCCAGCAGCCAGGTGGGGGGAGATGGCACAGATACGCAGTATTTT
-,TRBV14,TRBJ2-7,-,CASSQKSAQGRIDEQYF,TGTGCCAGCAGCCAAAAATCCGCCCAGGGGCGTATCGACGAGCAGTACTTC
-,TRBV4-1,TRBJ2-1,TRBD2,CASSQEGGGSYNEQFF,TGCGCCAGCAGCCAAGAGGGGGGAGGGTCTTACAATGAGCAGTTCTTC
once,TRBV2,TRBJ2-1,-,CARRPAVSSYNEQFF,TGTGCCAGGAGGCCGGCAGTGAGCTCCTACAATGAGCAGTTCTTC
-,TRBV2,TRBJ2-5,TRBD2,CASSSGGGRETQYF,TGTGCCAGCAGCAGCGGGGGGGGGAGAGAGACCCAGTACTTC
-,TRBV10-2,TRBJ2-7,-,CAHRGDFYEQYF,TGCGCCCATCGCGGGGACTTCTACGAGCAGTACTTC
-,TRBV7-6,TRBJ2-2,TRBD2,CASSPGTSIGELFF,TGTGCCAGCAGTCCCGGGACTAGCATCGGGGAGCTGTTTTTT
few,TRBV7-2,TRBJ2-4,TRBD2,CASSPLAVKNIQYF,TGTGCCAGCAGCCCACTAGCGGTTAAAAACATTCAGTACTTC
once,TRBV28,TRBJ1-2,TRBD1,CASSPYLTGTGAYGYTF,TGTGCCAGCAGTCCCTATTTAACCGGGACAGGCGCCTATGGCTACACCTTC
-,TRBV9,TRBJ2-2,-,CASSVALQTNTGELFF,TGTGCCAGCAGCGTAGCTCTACAGACGAACACCGGGGAGCTGTTTTTT
-,TRBV11-1,TRBJ2-1,TRBD2,CASSPTSGPNNEQFF,TGTGCCAGCAGCCCGACTAGCGGACCTAACAATGAGCAGTTCTTC
-,TRBV9,TRBJ2-1,TRBD2,CASSVGAGEGSEQFF,TGTGCCAGCAGCGTAGGCGCGGGAGAGGGTAGTGAGCAGTTCTTC
-,TRBV4-1,TRBJ1-2,TRBD1,CASSLRDRGPLSYGYTF,TGCGCCAGCAGCCTCCGGGACAGGGGGCCCCTTTCTTATGGCTACACCTTC
-,TRBV27,TRBJ1-2,-,CASSLFMDPGEDGYTF,TGTGCCAGCAGTTTATTTATGGATCCAGGGGAAGATGGCTACACCTTC
-,TRBV29-1,TRBJ1-2,-,CSVKNGELASGYTF,TGCAGCGTTAAAAACGGGGAGCTGGCTAGTGGCTACACCTTC
-,TRBV6-5,TRBJ1-5,-,CASRRTVNQPQHF,TGTGCCAGCAGGCGGACAGTCAATCAGCCCCAGCATTTT
-,TRBV27,TRBJ2-7,-,CASSGAVSYEQYF,TGTGCCAGCAGTGGGGCGGTCTCCTACGAGCAGTACTTC
-,TRBV18,TRBJ2-7,-,CASSSSPGTGYEQYF,TGTGCCAGCTCATCTTCGCCAGGGACTGGCTACGAGCAGTACTTC
few,TRBV12-5,TRBJ2-5,-,CASGLAGTREETQYF,TGTGCTAGTGGTTTGGCCGGGACACGAGAAGAGACCCAGTACTTC
-,TRBV7-9,TRBJ1-5,-,CASSLEAGDTSNQPQHF,TGTGCCAGCAGCTTAGAGGCAGGGGATACGAGCAATCAGCCCCAGCATTTT
once,TRBV11-2,TRBJ2-1,TRBD2,CASSELAGSYNEQFF,TGTGCCAGCAGCGAACTAGCGGGGTCCTACAATGAGCAGTTCTTC
once,TRBV19,TRBJ2-6,-,CASSQLLSGANVLTF,TGTGCCAGTTCCCAACTTCTCTCTGGGGCCAACGTCCTGACTTTC
-,TRBV29-1,TRBJ2-6,-,CSVEGFSGANVLTF,TGCAGCGTAGAGGGCTTTTCTGGGGCCAACGTCCTGACTTTC
-,TRBV6-1,TRBJ1-2,TRBD1,CASSLGDRGHGYTF,TGTGCCAGCAGTTTAGGGGACAGGGGGCATGGCTACACCTTC